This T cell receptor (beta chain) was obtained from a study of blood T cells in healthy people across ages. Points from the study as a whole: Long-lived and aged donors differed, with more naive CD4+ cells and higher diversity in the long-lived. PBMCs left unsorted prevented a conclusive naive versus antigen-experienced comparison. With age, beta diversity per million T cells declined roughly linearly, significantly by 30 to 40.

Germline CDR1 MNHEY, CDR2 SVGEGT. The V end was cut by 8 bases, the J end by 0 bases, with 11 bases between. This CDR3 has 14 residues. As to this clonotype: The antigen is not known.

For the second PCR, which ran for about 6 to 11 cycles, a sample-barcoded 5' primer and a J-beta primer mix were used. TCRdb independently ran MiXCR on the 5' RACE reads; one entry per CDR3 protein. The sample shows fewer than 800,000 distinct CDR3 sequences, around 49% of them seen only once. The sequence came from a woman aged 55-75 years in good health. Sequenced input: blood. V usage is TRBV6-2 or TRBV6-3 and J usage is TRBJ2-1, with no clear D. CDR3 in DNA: TGTGCCAGCGTTGGCCGCGGCTCCTACAATGAGCAGTTCTTC. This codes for CASVGRGSYNEQFF.